This TCR beta chain was captured in a study of sequential checkpoint blockade in melanoma. Overall study context: TCRβ was sequenced from DNA of about a hundred pretreatment tumors. After nivolumab or ipilimumab alone, approximately 22 patients had week-13 rebiopsies.

Treatment meaning: randomized to nivolumab then ipilimumab (arm A) or the reverse (arm B). Germline assignment: CDR1 LNHDA and CDR2 SQIVND (reference sequence). V lost 3 bases to trimming and J lost 2 bases, with 11 bases between them. This CDR3 has 14 amino acids. With respect to this clone: Antigen unknown.

Notes on the study in general: Pretreatment TIL clonality tracked with response in the nivolumab-first arm. PD-L1 staining and CD8+ counts, not mutational load, tracked tumor T-cell clonality.

Clones were read by immunoSEQ multiplex PCR, and TCRdb kept only the in-frame ones, dropping some. The repertoire includes fewer than 6,500 clones, more than 25% of them detected once, and around 20% sits in the top ten. The source of this sequence is a human donor with melanoma. This chain joins TRBV19 and TRBJ2-7, with D perhaps matching TRBD1 (5 bases). The sequencing here drew on tumor tissue (inferred from file names), taken from a patient given nivolumab and ipilimumab in sequence. This CDR3 is CASSMGPGTYEQYF. DNA of the CDR3: TGTGCCAGTAGTATGGGTCCAGGGACCTACGAGCAGTACTTC.